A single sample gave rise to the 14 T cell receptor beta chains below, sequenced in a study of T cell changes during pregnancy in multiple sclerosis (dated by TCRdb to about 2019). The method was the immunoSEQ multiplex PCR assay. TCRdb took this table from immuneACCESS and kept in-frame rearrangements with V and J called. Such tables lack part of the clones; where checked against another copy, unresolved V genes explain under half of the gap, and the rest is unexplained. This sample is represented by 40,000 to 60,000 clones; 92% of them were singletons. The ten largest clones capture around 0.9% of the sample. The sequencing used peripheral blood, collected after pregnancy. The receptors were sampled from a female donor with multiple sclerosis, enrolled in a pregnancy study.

The chain's CDR3 is CASRRTGPYNEQFF. The CDR3 nucleotides read TGTGCCAGCAGGAGAACAGGGCCCTACAATGAGCAGTTCTTC. The rearrangement uses TRBV25-1 and TRBJ2-1; TRBD1 is a possible D gene (6 bases). Germline CDR1 and CDR2: MGHDK and SYGVNS. The CDR3 consists of 14 residues. Trimming shortened V by 6 bases and J by 2 bases, and 11 bases separated the two germline ends.

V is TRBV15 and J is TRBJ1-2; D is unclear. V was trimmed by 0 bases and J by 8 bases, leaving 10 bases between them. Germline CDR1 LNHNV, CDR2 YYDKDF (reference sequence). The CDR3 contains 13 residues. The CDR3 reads CATSRDGRVGYTF. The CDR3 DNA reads TGTGCCACCAGCAGAGACGGTCGGGTCGGCTACACCTTC.

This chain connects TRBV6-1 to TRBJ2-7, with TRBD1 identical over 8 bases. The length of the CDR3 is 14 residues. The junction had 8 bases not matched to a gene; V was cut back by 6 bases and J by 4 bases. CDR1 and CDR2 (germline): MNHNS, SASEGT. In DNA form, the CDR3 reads TGTGCCAGCAGGGACAGGGCGGTTTCTTACGAGCAGTACTTC. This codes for CASRDRAVSYEQYF.

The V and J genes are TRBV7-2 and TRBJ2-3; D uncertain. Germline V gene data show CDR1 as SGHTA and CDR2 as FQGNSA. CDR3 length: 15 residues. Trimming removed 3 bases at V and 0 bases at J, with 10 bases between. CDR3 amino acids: CASSFSNPSTDTQYF. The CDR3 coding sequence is TGTGCCAGCAGCTTTTCTAACCCTAGCACAGATACGCAGTATTTT.

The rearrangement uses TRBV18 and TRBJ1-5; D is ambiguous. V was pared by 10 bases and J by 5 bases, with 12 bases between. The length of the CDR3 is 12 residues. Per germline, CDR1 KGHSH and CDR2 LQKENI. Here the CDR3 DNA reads TGTGCCACCTCGGAGGGAGATCAGCCCCAGCATTTT. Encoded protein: CATSEGDQPQHF.

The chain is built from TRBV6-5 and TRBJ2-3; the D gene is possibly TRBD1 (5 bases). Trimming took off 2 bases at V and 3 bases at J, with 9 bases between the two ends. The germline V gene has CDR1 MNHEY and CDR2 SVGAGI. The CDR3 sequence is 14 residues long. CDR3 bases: TGTGCCAGCAGTTACCAGGGTTCGACAGATACGCAGTATTTT. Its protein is CASSYQGSTDTQYF.

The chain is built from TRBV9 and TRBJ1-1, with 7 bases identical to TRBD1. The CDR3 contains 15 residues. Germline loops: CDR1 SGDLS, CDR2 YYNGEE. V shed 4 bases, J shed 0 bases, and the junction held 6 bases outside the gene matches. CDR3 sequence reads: CASSPQGTVNTEAFF. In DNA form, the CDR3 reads TGTGCCAGCAGCCCACAGGGGACAGTGAACACTGAAGCTTTCTTT.

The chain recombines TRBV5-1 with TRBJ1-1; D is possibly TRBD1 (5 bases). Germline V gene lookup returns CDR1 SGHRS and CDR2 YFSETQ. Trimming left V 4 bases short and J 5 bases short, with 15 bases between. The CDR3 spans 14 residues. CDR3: CASSNGGGNTEAFF. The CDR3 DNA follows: TGCGCCAGCAGCAACGGGGGGGGAAATACTGAAGCTTTCTTT.

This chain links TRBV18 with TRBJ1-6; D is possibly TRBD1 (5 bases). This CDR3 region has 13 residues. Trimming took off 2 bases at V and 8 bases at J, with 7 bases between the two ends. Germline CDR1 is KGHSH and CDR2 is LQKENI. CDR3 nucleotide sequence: TGTGCCAGCTCACCAATAGGGGATTCACCCCTCCACTTT. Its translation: CASSPIGDSPLHF.

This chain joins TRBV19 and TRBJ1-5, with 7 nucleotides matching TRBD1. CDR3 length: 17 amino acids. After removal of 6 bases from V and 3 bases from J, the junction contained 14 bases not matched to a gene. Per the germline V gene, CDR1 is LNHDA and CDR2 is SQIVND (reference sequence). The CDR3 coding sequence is TGTGCCAGTAGCCGCTGGGGGGACAGAGCGAACAATCAGCCCCAGCATTTT. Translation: CASSRWGDRANNQPQHF.

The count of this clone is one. CDR3 residues: CASSEGTGANVLTF. CDR3 coding DNA: TGTGCCAGCAGTGAGGGTACTGGGGCCAACGTCCTGACTTTC. The genes are TRBV7-3 and TRBJ2-6; D may be TRBD2 (5 bases). V gave up 6 bases and J gave up 2 bases, with 8 bases separating them. Germline V gene sequence: CDR1 SGHTA, CDR2 FQGTGA. This CDR3 is built from 14 residues. The full variable domain, rest sourced from reference TRBV7-3 and TRBJ2-6, is GAGVSQTPSNKVTEKGKYVELRCDPISGHTALYWYRQSLGQGPEFLIYFQGTGAADDSGLPNDRFFAVRPEGSVSTLKIQRTERGDSAVYLCASSEGTGANVLTFGAGSRLTVL.

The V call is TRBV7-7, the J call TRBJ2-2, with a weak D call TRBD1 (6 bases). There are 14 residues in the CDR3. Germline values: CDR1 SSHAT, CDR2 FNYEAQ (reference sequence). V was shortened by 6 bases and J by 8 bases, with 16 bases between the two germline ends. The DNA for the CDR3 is TGTGCCAGCAGTTTAACAGGGTTGGCGGGGGAGCTGTTTTTT. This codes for CASSLTGLAGELFF.

The DNA for the CDR3 is TGTGCCTGGAGTTTGGGATCGGGACTGGTAGCTTTCTTT. It yields the protein CAWSLGSGLVAFF. The rearrangement joins TRBV30 to TRBJ1-1; a possible D gene is TRBD1 (5 bases). Trimming left V 2 bases short and J 10 bases short, with 17 bases between. Germline V gene lookup returns CDR1 GTSNPN and CDR2 SVGIG (reference sequence). CDR3 length: 13 residues.

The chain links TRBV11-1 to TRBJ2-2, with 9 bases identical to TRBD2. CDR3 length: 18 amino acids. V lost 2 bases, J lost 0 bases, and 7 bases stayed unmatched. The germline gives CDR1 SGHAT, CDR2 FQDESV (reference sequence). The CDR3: CASSLIASGTANTGELFF. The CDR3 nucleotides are TGTGCCAGCAGCTTAATCGCTAGCGGGACGGCGAACACCGGGGAGCTGTTTTTT.